Sequencing of this T cell receptor (beta chain) was carried out in a study of Graves' ophthalmopathy and Graves' hyperthyroidism. Study results and caveats: The model predicted ophthalmopathy progression with about 70% sensitivity and less than 80% specificity.

V lost 2 bases, J lost 2 bases, and 11 bases lay in between. The CDR3 is 15 amino acids. CDR1 is SGHRS, CDR2 YFSETQ, per germline. Enrollment excluded any patients with other autoimmune diseases, uncontrolled infections, pregnancy or lactation. Clinical symptoms, serum thyroxine, TRAb, thyroid ultrasound and orbital computed tomography formed the basis of diagnosis. The PBMCs originated from approximately 9.5 ml of fresh peripheral blood. This clonotype was seen many times. No antigen is known for it. The sequenced template was RNA, covering the TCR beta CDR3 region. First-round RT-PCR used HTBI primers; second-round multiplex PCR followed. Each CDR3 protein gets one entry after TCRdb re-called the multiplex PCR reads with MiXCR. The sample lists 300,000 to 350,000 distinct CDR3 sequences, about 17% occurring once.

Sequencing was performed on peripheral blood. This chain connects TRBV5-1 to TRBJ1-5; D unclear. This receptor was obtained from an adult man with Graves' ophthalmopathy. CDR3 region: CASSLGLGGNQPQHF. Written as DNA, the CDR3 is TGCGCCAGCAGCTTAGGACTGGGCGGCAATCAGCCCCAGCATTTT.